This TCR beta chain was sequenced for a study of identical twins. V gave up 6 bases and J gave up 4 bases, with 21 bases separating them. The CDR3 has 16 residues. Comments on this clonotype: What it binds is unknown.

Study observations and caveats: Conclusions were drawn cross-sectionally by statistical analysis, without following the same donors.

cDNA carried unique molecular identifiers, and a universal primer site was added by template switching. From the 5' RACE reads, TCRdb called clonotypes with MiXCR, one entry per CDR3 protein. Seen here are approximately 670,000 distinct CDR3 sequences, roughly 6.2% observed once, and the top ten hold around 1.7%. Sequencing was performed on naive T cells sorted from blood. The source of this sequence is a man younger than 35 in good health. The J gene is TRBJ2-5, the V gene TRBV12-3 or TRBV12-4; D gene unclear. The CDR3 nucleotides are TGTGCCAGCAGCCCACTCGACCCAGGCAAAGGAGAGACCCAGTACTTC. Protein: CASSPLDPGKGETQYF.